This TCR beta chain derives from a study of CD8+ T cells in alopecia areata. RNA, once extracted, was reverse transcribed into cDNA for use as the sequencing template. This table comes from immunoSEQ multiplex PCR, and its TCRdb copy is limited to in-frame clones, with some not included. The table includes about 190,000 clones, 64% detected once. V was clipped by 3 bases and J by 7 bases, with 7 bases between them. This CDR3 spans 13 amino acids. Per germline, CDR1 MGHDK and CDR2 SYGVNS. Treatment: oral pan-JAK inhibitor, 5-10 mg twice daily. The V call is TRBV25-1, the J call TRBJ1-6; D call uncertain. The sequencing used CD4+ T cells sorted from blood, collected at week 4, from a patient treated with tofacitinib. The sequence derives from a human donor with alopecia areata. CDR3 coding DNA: TGTGCCAGCAGTGATTACGAAAATTCACCCCTCCACTTT. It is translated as CASSDYENSPLHF.